The TCR beta chain described here comes from a study of OX40 agonist ivuxolimab in advanced cancers. Sequencing used immunoSEQ multiplex PCR; TCRdb keeps in-frame clones, though not all of them. The sample holds tens of thousands of clones, approximately 81% seen once. The ends were cut back, 8 bases at V and 2 bases at J, with 17 bases in the middle. CDR1 is MDHEN and CDR2 is SYDVKM in the germline V gene. CDR3 length: 15 residues. The chain uses TRBV28 and TRBJ2-3; D is possibly TRBD1 (6 bases). The input for sequencing was CD4+ or CD8+ T cells sorted from blood, taken in a trial of the OX40 agonist ivuxolimab. The clonotype comes from an adult with an advanced solid tumor such as melanoma, head and neck, liver or kidney cancer. The CDR3 here is CASSLTGTYTDTQYF. In DNA form, the CDR3 reads TGTGCCAGCTCTCTAACAGGGACCTACACAGATACGCAGTATTTT.